This TCR beta chain emerged from a study of control samples from healthy donors and cancer patients. CDR3 length: 12 amino acids. V was cut by 3 bases and J by 10 bases, with 11 bases left in between. Germline V CDR1 and CDR2: SGDLS, YYNGEE. Measured with immunoSEQ multiplex PCR; TCRdb has only the in-frame clones, and not every one. In the table there are around 180,000 clones, 88% of which are singletons. The chain carries TRBV9 and TRBJ2-1; a weak D match, TRBD2 (5 bases). The sequenced material came from blood. This TCR was sampled from a woman aged 25-40 years in good health. CDR3 amino acids: CASSGYVAEQFF. The CDR3 nucleotides read TGTGCCAGCAGCGGCTACGTAGCGGAGCAGTTCTTC.